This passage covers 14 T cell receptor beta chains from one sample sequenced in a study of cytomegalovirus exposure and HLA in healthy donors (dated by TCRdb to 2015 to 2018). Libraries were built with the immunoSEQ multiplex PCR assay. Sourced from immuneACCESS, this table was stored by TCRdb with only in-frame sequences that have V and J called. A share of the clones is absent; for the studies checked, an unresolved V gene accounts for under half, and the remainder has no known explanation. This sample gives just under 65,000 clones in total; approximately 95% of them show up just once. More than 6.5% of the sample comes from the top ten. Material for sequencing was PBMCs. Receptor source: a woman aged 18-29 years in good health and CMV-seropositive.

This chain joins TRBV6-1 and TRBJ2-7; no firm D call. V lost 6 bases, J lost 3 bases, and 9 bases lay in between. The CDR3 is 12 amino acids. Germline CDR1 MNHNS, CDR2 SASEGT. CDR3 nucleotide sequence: TGTGCCAGCAGCAGTGGTTTCTACGAGCAGTACTTC. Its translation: CASSSGFYEQYF.

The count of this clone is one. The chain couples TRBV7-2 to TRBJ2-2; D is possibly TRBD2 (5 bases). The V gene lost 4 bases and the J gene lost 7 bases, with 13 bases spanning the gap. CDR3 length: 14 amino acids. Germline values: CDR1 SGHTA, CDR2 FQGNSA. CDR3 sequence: CASSSRTGFGELFF. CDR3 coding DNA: TGTGCCAGCAGCTCTCGGACTGGGTTCGGGGAGCTGTTTTTT.

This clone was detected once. CDR3 DNA: TGTGCCAGCAGTCCTCACCCCGTAGCAGGGGGACCCTCCTACGAGCAGTACTTC. Encoded protein: CASSPHPVAGGPSYEQYF. The chain recombines TRBV27 with TRBJ2-7; 7 bases are shared with TRBD1. Germline lookup yields CDR1 MNHEY and CDR2 SMNVEV (reference sequence). The CDR3 contains 18 residues. V was pared by 5 bases and J by 0 bases, with 16 bases of the junction left unmatched.

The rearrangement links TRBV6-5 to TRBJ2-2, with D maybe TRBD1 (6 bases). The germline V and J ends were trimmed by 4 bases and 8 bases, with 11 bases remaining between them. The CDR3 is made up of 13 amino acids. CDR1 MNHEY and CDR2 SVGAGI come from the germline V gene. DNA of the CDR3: TGTGCCAGCAGTTCACACAGGGAAGGGGAGCTGTTTTTT. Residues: CASSSHREGELFF.

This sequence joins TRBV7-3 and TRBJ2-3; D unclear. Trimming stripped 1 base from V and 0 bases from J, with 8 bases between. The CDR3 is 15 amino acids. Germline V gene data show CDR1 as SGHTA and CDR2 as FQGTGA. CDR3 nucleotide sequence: TGTGCCAGCAGCTTAATTCCCTTGAGCACAGATACGCAGTATTTT. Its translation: CASSLIPLSTDTQYF.

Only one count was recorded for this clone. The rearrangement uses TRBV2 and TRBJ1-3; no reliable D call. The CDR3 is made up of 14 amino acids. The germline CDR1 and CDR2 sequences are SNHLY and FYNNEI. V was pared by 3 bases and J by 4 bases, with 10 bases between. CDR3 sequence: CASSDSWAGNTIYF. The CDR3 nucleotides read TGTGCCAGCAGTGATTCGTGGGCAGGAAACACCATATATTTT. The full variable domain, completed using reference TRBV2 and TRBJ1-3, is EPEVTQTPSHQVTQMGQEVILRCVPISNHLYFYWYRQILGQKVEFLVSFYNNEISEKSEIFDDQFSVERPDGSNFTLKIRSTKLEDSAMYFCASSDSWAGNTIYFGEGSWLTVV.

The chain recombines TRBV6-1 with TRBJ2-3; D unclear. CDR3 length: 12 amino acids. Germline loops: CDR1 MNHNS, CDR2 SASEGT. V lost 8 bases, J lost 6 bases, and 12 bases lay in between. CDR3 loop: CASFLPFDTQYF. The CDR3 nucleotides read TGTGCCAGCTTTCTACCGTTTGATACGCAGTATTTT.

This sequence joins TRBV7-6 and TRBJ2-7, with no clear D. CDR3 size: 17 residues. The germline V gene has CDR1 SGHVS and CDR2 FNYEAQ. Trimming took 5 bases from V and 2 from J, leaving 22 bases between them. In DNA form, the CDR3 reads TGTGCCAGCAGCCAAAGCCCGGTGGCCCACAGCACCTACGAGCAGTACTTC. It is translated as CASSQSPVAHSTYEQYF.

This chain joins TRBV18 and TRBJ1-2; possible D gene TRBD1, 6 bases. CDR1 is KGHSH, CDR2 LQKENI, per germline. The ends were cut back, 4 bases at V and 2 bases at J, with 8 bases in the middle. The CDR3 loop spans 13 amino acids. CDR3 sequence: CASSQQGNYGYTF. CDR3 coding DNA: TGTGCCAGCTCACAACAGGGCAACTATGGCTACACCTTC. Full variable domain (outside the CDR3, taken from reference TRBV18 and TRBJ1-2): NAGVMQNPRHLVRRRGQEARLRCSPMKGHSHVYWYRQLPEEGLKFMVYLQKENIIDESGMPKERFSAEFPKEGPSILRIQQVVRGDSAAYFCASSQQGNYGYTFGSGTRLTVV.

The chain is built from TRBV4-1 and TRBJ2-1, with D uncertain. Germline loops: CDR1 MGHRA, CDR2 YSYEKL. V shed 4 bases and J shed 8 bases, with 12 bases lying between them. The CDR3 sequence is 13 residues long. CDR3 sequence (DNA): TGCGCCAGCAGCCTGACTCGTTTGGATGAGCAGTTCTTC. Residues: CASSLTRLDEQFF.

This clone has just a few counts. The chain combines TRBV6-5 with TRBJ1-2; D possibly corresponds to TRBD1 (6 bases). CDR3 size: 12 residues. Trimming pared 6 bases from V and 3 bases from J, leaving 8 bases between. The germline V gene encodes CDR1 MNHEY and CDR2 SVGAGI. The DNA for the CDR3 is TGTGCCAGCAGAAGGACAGACTATGGCTACACCTTC. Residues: CASRRTDYGYTF.

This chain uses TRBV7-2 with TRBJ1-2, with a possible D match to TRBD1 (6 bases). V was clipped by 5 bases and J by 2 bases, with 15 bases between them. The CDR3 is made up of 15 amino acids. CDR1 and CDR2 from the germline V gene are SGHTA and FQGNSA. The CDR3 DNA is TGTGCCAGCAGCCCAACTTATCAGGGGAACTATGGCTACACCTTC. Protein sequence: CASSPTYQGNYGYTF.

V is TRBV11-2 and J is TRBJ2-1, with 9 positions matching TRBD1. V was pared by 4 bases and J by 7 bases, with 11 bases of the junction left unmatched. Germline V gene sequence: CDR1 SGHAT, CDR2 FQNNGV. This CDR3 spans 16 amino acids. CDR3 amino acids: CASSSEAGTGKNEQFF. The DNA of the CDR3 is TGTGCCAGCAGCTCAGAGGCCGGGACAGGGAAAAATGAGCAGTTCTTC.

The CDR3 here is CSARRDTEAFF. The CDR3 DNA follows: TGCAGTGCTAGACGGGACACTGAAGCTTTCTTT. The V and J genes are TRBV20-1 and TRBJ1-1; D call uncertain. CDR3 length equals 11 residues. V lost 2 bases, J lost 3 bases, and 4 bases lay in between. Germline assignment: CDR1 DFQATT and CDR2 SNEGSKA (reference sequence).